This T cell receptor (beta chain) was captured in a study of T cell changes during pregnancy in multiple sclerosis. Germline CDR1 is LGHNA and CDR2 is YSLEER. The CDR3 length is 15 residues. Germline trimming cut 0 bases from V and 5 bases from J; bases unmatched to any gene: 2. Assay used: immunoSEQ multiplex PCR; TCRdb lists only in-frame clones, some missing. This table has 69,000 or so clones, 90% to 95% appearing once. The sequence derives from a female donor in good health, enrolled as a control in a pregnancy study. The sample consisted of CD4+ T cells from peripheral blood mononuclear cells, taken in the third trimester of pregnancy. V usage is TRBV4-3 and J usage is TRBJ1-4; 8 nucleotides line up with TRBD1. The CDR3 bases are TGCGCCAGCAGCCAAGACAGGACAGGGAATGAAAAACTGTTTTTT. Protein: CASSQDRTGNEKLFF.